This T cell receptor beta chain was captured by sequencing in a study of blood T cell repertoires in COVID-19. Turning to the study itself: Sources were T cells, B-cell-depleted T cells, or PBMCs; the material itself was cDNA or gDNA.

Here immunoSEQ multiplex PCR was the method, and the copy in TCRdb shows in-frame clones only, minus some. The profile shows around 270,000 clones, around 89% of them singletons. The V segment lost 10 bases and the J segment 2 bases; nucleotides outside the gene matches: 6. Germline V gives CDR1 MNHEY, CDR2 SVGAGI. The CDR3 contains 13 residues. This clonotype originated in a man between 25 and 39 years old with acute or convalescent COVID-19. This sequence joins TRBV6-5 and TRBJ2-5; 8 nucleotides match TRBD1. Sequencing was carried out using peripheral blood. CDR3 bases: TGTGCCAAGACCCAGGGGGCTCAAGAGACCCAGTACTTC. Amino acids: CAKTQGAQETQYF.